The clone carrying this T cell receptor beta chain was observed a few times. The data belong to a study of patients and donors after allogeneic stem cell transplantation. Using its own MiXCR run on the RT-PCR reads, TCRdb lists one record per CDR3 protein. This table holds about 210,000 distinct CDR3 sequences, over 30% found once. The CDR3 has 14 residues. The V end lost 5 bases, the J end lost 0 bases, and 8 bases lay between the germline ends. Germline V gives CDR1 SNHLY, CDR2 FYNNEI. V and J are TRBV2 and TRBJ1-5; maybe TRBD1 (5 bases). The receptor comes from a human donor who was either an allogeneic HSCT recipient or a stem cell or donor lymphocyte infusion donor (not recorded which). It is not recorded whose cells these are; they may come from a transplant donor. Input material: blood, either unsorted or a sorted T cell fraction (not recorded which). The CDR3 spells CASSRTHSNQPQHF. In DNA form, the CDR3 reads TGTGCCAGCAGTCGGACACATAGCAATCAGCCCCAGCATTTT.